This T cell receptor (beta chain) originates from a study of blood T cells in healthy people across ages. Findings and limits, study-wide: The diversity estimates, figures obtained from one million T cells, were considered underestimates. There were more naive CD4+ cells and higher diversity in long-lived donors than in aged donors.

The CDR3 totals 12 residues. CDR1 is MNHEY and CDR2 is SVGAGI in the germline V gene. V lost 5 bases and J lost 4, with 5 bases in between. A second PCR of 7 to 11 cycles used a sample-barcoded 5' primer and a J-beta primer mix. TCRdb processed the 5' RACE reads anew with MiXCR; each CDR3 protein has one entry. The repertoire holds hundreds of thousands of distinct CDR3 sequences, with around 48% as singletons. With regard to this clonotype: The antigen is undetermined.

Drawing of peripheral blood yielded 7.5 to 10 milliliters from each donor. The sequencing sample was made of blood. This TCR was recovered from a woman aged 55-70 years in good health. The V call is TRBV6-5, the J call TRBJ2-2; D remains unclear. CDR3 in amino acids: CASSRATGELFF. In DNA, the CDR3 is TGTGCCAGCAGTCGAGCCACCGGGGAGCTGTTTTTT.